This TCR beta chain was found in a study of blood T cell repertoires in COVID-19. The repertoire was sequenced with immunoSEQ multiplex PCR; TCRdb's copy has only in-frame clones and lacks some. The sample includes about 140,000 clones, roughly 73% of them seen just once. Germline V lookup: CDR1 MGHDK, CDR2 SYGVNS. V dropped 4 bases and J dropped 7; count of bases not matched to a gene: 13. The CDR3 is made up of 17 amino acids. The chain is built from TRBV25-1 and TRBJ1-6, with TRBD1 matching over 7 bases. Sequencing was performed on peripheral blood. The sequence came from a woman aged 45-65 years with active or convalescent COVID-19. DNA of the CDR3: TGTGCCAGCAGTGCCCCCCGACAGGGAGTATGGAATTCACCCCTCCACTTT. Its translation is CASSAPRQGVWNSPLHF.